The 21 T cell receptor beta chains in this list originate from one sample, sequenced in a study of blood T cell repertoires in COVID-19. Repertoires were generated with immunoSEQ multiplex PCR, while TCRdb's copy carries only in-frame clones and drops some. Altogether under 500,000 clones are present, 70% to 90% being singletons, with the ten largest covering about 2%. The material sequenced was PBMCs or T cells enriched from blood (not recorded which). These receptors were collected from a woman aged 18-29 years with acute COVID-19.

The chain recombines TRBV18 with TRBJ2-3, with 10 bases aligning to TRBD1. This CDR3 has 15 residues. The J segment lost 5 bases and the V segment lost 3 bases, leaving 5 bases of the junction unmatched. Germline V lookup: CDR1 KGHSH, CDR2 LQKENI. DNA for the CDR3: TGTGCCAGCTCACCCGACAGGGGGCGAAGAGATACGCAGTATTTT. It translates to CASSPDRGRRDTQYF.

The V and J genes are TRBV6-2 or TRBV6-3 and TRBJ2-4; TRBD2 agrees at 8 bases. The CDR3 extends over 15 amino acids. CDR1 is MNHEY, CDR2 SVGEGT, per germline. V was clipped by 2 bases and J by 6 bases; unmatched bases: 6. The CDR3 here is CASSYKVAGTNIQYF. The CDR3 DNA reads as TGTGCCAGCAGTTACAAGGTAGCGGGAACAAACATTCAGTACTTC.

The chain couples TRBV2 to TRBJ2-6; 8 nucleotides match TRBD1. CDR3 size: 16 residues. Per the germline V gene, CDR1 is SNHLY and CDR2 is FYNNEI. V lost 6 bases, J lost 2 bases, and 6 bases stayed unmatched. The CDR3 loop is CASSGQGQAGANVLTF. The CDR3 DNA sequence: TGTGCCAGCAGCGGACAGGGTCAAGCTGGGGCCAACGTCCTGACTTTC.

This chain uses TRBV10-3 with TRBJ1-2; 7 bases are shared with TRBD1. This CDR3 comprises 19 residues. Germline values: CDR1 ENHRY, CDR2 SYGVKD. After removal of 1 base from V and 3 bases from J, the junction contained 17 bases not matched to a gene. The CDR3 sequence is CAISELVPGQTSYYYGYTF. The CDR3 coding sequence is TGTGCCATCAGTGAGTTGGTGCCGGGACAGACCTCTTACTACTATGGCTACACCTTC.

The V and J genes are TRBV12-3 or TRBV12-4 and TRBJ2-3; D ambiguous. V was trimmed by 5 bases and J by 0 bases, leaving 6 bases between them. The CDR3 contains 13 residues. Here the CDR3 reads CASSRDSTDTQYF. For the CDR3, the DNA is TGTGCCAGCAGTCGAGATAGCACAGATACGCAGTATTTT.

The chain carries TRBV2 and TRBJ2-2, with a possible D match to TRBD2 (5 bases). V dropped 4 bases and J dropped 7 bases, with 16 bases sitting between them. The CDR3 has 15 residues. CDR1 is SNHLY and CDR2 is FYNNEI in the germline V gene. The CDR3 is CASSARLAGGGELFF. DNA of the CDR3: TGTGCCAGCAGTGCTAGGCTAGCTGGTGGCGGGGAGCTGTTTTTT.

This clone has just one count. The chain couples TRBV6-5 to TRBJ1-2; TRBD1 matches 8 bases. The CDR3 length is 13 residues. V dropped 4 bases and J dropped 3; count of bases not matched to a gene: 1. Germline loops: CDR1 MNHEY, CDR2 SVGAGI. Here the CDR3 reads CASSSTGDYGYTF. The CDR3, as DNA: TGTGCCAGCAGTTCGACAGGGGACTATGGCTACACCTTC.

The V gene is TRBV7-9, the J gene TRBJ2-1, with TRBD1 matching 7 bases. CDR1 is SEHNR, CDR2 FQNEAQ, per germline (reference sequence). There are 14 residues in the CDR3. V shed 8 bases and J 5 bases; nucleotides not matched to a gene: 9. In DNA form, the CDR3 reads TGTGCCAGCCAAGACAGGGAAAACCACAATGAGCAGTTCTTC. Its protein product is CASQDRENHNEQFF.

The CDR3 spells CASSQDRVQNTEAFF. In DNA form, the CDR3 reads TGTGCCAGCAGCCAAGATCGGGTCCAGAACACTGAAGCTTTCTTT. The rearrangement links TRBV3-1 (or the pseudogene TRBV3-2) to TRBJ1-1; the D is unclear. CDR1 LGHDT and CDR2 YNNKEL come from the germline V gene (reference sequence). The CDR3 has 15 amino acids. V was shortened by 0 bases and J by 1 base, with 9 bases between the two germline ends.

In nucleotides, the CDR3 is TGTGCCTGGAGGGACAGGGGGTCTTCACCCCTCCACTTT. The encoded protein is CAWRDRGSSPLHF. J is TRBJ1-6 and V is TRBV30; 10 bases agree with TRBD1. CDR1 and CDR2 (germline): GTSNPN, SVGIG (reference sequence). This CDR3 has 13 amino acids. V dropped 3 bases and J dropped 9; count of bases not matched to a gene: 2. The entire variable domain, with the rest obtained from reference TRBV30 and TRBJ1-6, is as follows: SQTIHQWPATLVQPVGSPLSLECTVEGTSNPNLYWYRQAAGRGLQLLFYSVGIGQISSEVPQNLSASRPQDRQFILSSKKLLLSDSGFYLCAWRDRGSSPLHFGNGTRLTVT.

This chain links TRBV9 with TRBJ2-3; TRBD2 matches at 14 bases. CDR1 and CDR2 (germline): SGDLS, YYNGEE. V gave up 4 bases and J gave up 4 bases; unmatched junction bases: 2. CDR3 length: 15 amino acids. CDR3 sequence: CASSLGLAGADTQYF. The CDR3 region has the DNA TGTGCCAGCAGCTTGGGACTAGCGGGAGCAGATACGCAGTATTTT.

The rearrangement joins TRBV10-1 to TRBJ2-7; 9 bases agree with TRBD1. The CDR3 runs 15 residues. Germline CDR1 reads WNHNN; CDR2 reads SYGVQD (reference sequence). Trimming at V came to 6 bases and at J to 4 bases, leaving 10 bases not matched to a gene. The CDR3 here is CASSPQVGTGYEQYF. CDR3 nucleotide sequence: TGCGCCAGCAGCCCCCAGGTGGGGACAGGGTACGAGCAGTACTTC.

V and J are TRBV1 and TRBJ1-5; TRBD1 is the table's D call, not checked against the DNA. TRBV1 is listed as a pseudogene. CDR3 length: 17 amino acids. The CDR3, as DNA: TGCACCAGCAGCCAAGATCGGGGACAGGGGAGCAATCAGCCCCAGCATTTT. This gives the protein CTSSQDRGQGSNQPQHF.

This clone was seen just once. CDR3 nucleotide sequence: TGTGCCATCAGTGAGACCGAGAGAGGCTCCTACAATGAGCAGTTCTTC. The encoded protein is CAISETERGSYNEQFF. The chain has TRBV10-3 and TRBJ2-1; D unresolved. With 2 bases removed from V and 0 bases from J, the gap between germline ends came to 11 bases. The germline CDR1 and CDR2 sequences are ENHRY and SYGVKD. This CDR3 has 16 amino acids.

The CDR3 loop is CASMVRGGVHEQFF. CDR3 coding DNA: TGTGCCAGCATGGTGCGGGGAGGGGTACATGAGCAGTTCTTC. The J gene is TRBJ2-1, the V gene TRBV27; 7 bases match TRBD2. V trimming: 7 bases; J trimming: 8 bases; junction bases outside the gene matches: 11. The CDR3 consists of 14 residues. Germline-derived CDR1 and CDR2 are MNHEY and SMNVEV (reference sequence).

V and J are TRBV19 and TRBJ1-6; D is unresolved. V dropped 8 bases and J dropped 5 bases, with 13 bases sitting between them. The V gene's germline CDR1 is LNHDA and CDR2 SQIVND (reference sequence). This CDR3 spans 14 amino acids. In nucleotides, the CDR3 is TGTGCCAGTGGAGGGCTAGTGAATAATTCACCCCTCCACTTT. As protein: CASGGLVNNSPLHF.

This chain connects TRBV9 to TRBJ1-2, with D unresolved. Germline values: CDR1 SGDLS, CDR2 YYNGEE. Trimming left V 6 bases short and J 4 bases short, with 19 bases between. The CDR3 covers 15 residues. Here the CDR3 reads CASNHQEGFGYGYTF. The CDR3 coding sequence is TGTGCCAGCAACCACCAGGAAGGTTTTGGCTATGGCTACACCTTC. The whole variable domain, filled in from reference TRBV9 and TRBJ1-2, reads DSGVTQTPKHLITATGQRVTLRCSPRSGDLSVYWYQQSLDQGLQFLIQYYNGEERAKGNILERFSAQQFPDLHSELNLSSLELGDSALYFCASNHQEGFGYGYTFGSGTRLTVV.

The chain combines TRBV6-2 or TRBV6-3 with TRBJ2-3; D is uncertain. Germline V gene data show CDR1 as MNHEY and CDR2 as SVGEGT. Trimming removed 0 bases at V and 0 bases at J, with 16 bases between. The CDR3 extends over 18 amino acids. The CDR3 coding sequence is TGTGCCAGCAGTTACTCCCCACTTTCGACACCTAGCACAGATACGCAGTATTTT. Amino acid sequence: CASSYSPLSTPSTDTQYF.

The gene calls are TRBV7-9 and TRBJ2-3, with 14 bases aligning to TRBD2. This CDR3 region has 15 residues. Germline loops: CDR1 SEHNR, CDR2 FQNEAQ (reference sequence). The junction had 7 bases not matched to a gene; V was cut back by 4 bases and J by 10 bases. CDR3 coding DNA: TGTGCCAGCAGCTCCGGGGGGACTAGCGGGAGTTCGCAGTATTTT. This codes for CASSSGGTSGSSQYF. Full variable domain (missing parts from reference TRBV7-9 and TRBJ2-3): DTGVSQNPRHKITKRGQNVTFRCDPISEHNRLYWYRQTLGQGPEFLTYFQNEAQLEKSRLLSDRFSAERPKGSFSTLEIQRTEQGDSAMYLCASSSGGTSGSSQYFGPGTRLTVL.

The chain recombines TRBV19 with TRBJ2-1, with D unresolved. Per the germline V gene, CDR1 is LNHDA and CDR2 is SQIVND (reference sequence). Trimming took 5 bases from V and 7 from J, leaving 9 bases between them. This CDR3 has 12 residues. CDR3 nucleotides: TGTGCCAGTAGTTGGTCCGGGAATGAGCAGTTCTTC. It translates to CASSWSGNEQFF. Based on the CDR3 plus reference TRBV19 and TRBJ2-1, the full variable domain is DGGITQSPKYLFRKEGQNVTLSCEQNLNHDAMYWYRQDPGQGLRLIYYSQIVNDFQKGDIAEGYSVSREKKESFPLTVTSAQKNPTAFYLCASSWSGNEQFFGPGTRLTVL.

The chain recombines TRBV19 with TRBJ2-3; D remains unclear. The V end lost 6 bases, the J end lost 0 bases, and 13 bases lay between the germline ends. The CDR3 length is 15 residues. Germline V CDR1 and CDR2: LNHDA, SQIVND (reference sequence). CDR3 region: CASRDNQVSTDTQYF. CDR3 nucleotides: TGTGCCAGTAGGGATAATCAGGTTAGCACAGATACGCAGTATTTT.